A single sample gave rise to the 17 T cell receptor beta chains below, sequenced in a study of T-cell memory formation after mild COVID-19. TCRdb ran MiXCR on the 5' RACE reads and lists one entry per CDR3 protein. The sample shows 450,000 to 650,000 distinct CDR3 sequences, 20% to 25% of them seen only once. The sequencing sample was made of PBMCs or a T cell subset sorted from them (not recorded which). These receptors were obtained from an adult woman who had mild COVID-19 (a few samples of this study predate the infection). Cell type and time point are not known.

In this sample, this clonotype turned up a few times. The V gene is TRBV12-5, the J gene TRBJ2-7; TRBD2 matches 9 bases. The CDR3 is 21 amino acids. Losses at the gene ends were 0 bases for V and 2 bases for J; bases not matched to a gene: 20. Germline V gene lookup returns CDR1 LGHNT and CDR2 FRNRAP. In DNA form, the CDR3 reads TGTGCTAGTGGTTTGGTGATGTTAGCGGGAGCCCAGGCGAGAAGAGCCTACGAGCAGTACTTC. It codes for CASGLVMLAGAQARRAYEQYF. Complete variable domain (other parts from reference TRBV12-5 and TRBJ2-7): DARVTQTPRHKVTEMGQEVTMRCQPILGHNTVFWYRQTMMQGLELLAYFRNRAPLDDSGMPKDRFSAEMPDATLATLKIQPSEPRDSAVYFCASGLVMLAGAQARRAYEQYFGPGTRLTVT.

This chain connects TRBV6-5 to TRBJ2-3, with a possible D match to TRBD1 (7 bases). The CDR3 runs 15 residues. Germline CDR1 and CDR2: MNHEY and SVGAGI. V dropped 5 bases and J dropped 0 bases, with 12 bases sitting between them. The CDR3 here is CASSAAGQSTDTQYF. In DNA form, the CDR3 reads TGTGCCAGCAGTGCCGCGGGACAGAGCACAGATACGCAGTATTTT.

The rearrangement uses TRBV4-1 and TRBJ1-2; D is unresolved. Germline CDR1 reads MGHRA; CDR2 reads YSYEKL. Trimming took off 3 bases at V and 9 bases at J, with 14 bases between the two ends. The CDR3 contains 13 residues. The CDR3 spells CASSHREGVSYTF. CDR3 nucleotide sequence: TGCGCCAGCAGCCACCGTGAGGGCGTTAGCTACACCTTC.

The rearrangement uses TRBV29-1 and TRBJ1-3; 10 nucleotides agree with TRBD1. The germline V gene has CDR1 SQVTM and CDR2 ANQGSEA. V trimming: 6 bases; J trimming: 0 bases; junction bases outside the gene matches: 5. The CDR3 runs to 15 residues. This chain's CDR3 is CSVRDRGSSGNTIYF. CDR3 coding DNA: TGCAGCGTCCGGGACAGGGGCTCCTCTGGAAACACCATATATTTT.

The rearrangement uses TRBV25-1 and TRBJ2-1, with TRBD2 matching 12 bases. V lost 2 bases, J lost 5 bases, and 1 base stayed unmatched. Per germline, CDR1 MGHDK and CDR2 SYGVNS. The CDR3 is 15 amino acids. This CDR3 is CASSERTSGDNEQFF. The CDR3 coding sequence is TGTGCCAGCAGTGAACGGACTAGCGGGGACAATGAGCAGTTCTTC.

This rearrangement joins TRBV27 to TRBJ1-1; D is possibly TRBD1 (6 bases). The ends were cut back, 5 bases at V and 7 bases at J, with 17 bases in the middle. The V gene's germline CDR1 is MNHEY and CDR2 SMNVEV (reference sequence). The CDR3 has 14 residues. DNA of the CDR3: TGTGCCAGCAGTGGGGGCAGGGCTAATTTTGAAGCTTTCTTT. Encoded protein: CASSGGRANFEAFF.

The chain joins TRBV15 to TRBJ1-1, with 8 bases aligning to TRBD1. CDR1 and CDR2 (germline): LNHNV, YYDKDF (reference sequence). The CDR3 is 13 residues long. J gave up 4 bases and V 5 bases, and 3 bases lay outside the gene matches. DNA of the CDR3: TGTGCCACCAGCTCAGGGGGCGTCACTGAAGCTTTCTTT. Translated, it gives CATSSGGVTEAFF.

This clonotype was counted between two and nine times. The V gene is TRBV5-1, the J gene TRBJ2-5, with TRBD2 matching 8 bases. V shed 3 bases, J shed 1 base, and the junction held 5 bases outside the gene matches. The CDR3 length is 15 residues. Germline values: CDR1 SGHRS, CDR2 YFSETQ. CDR3 region: CASSYRTSLQETQYF. DNA for the CDR3: TGCGCCAGCAGCTACCGGACTAGCCTCCAAGAGACCCAGTACTTC.

The chain couples TRBV7-7 to TRBJ2-7; no definite D call. V was trimmed by 4 bases and J by 6 bases, leaving 13 bases between them. The germline V gene has CDR1 SSHAT and CDR2 FNYEAQ (reference sequence). There are 13 residues in the CDR3. As DNA, the CDR3 is TGTGCCAGCAGCTCGGGCGACCTCGGCGAGCAGTACTTC. Its translation is CASSSGDLGEQYF.

V is TRBV12-3 or TRBV12-4 and J is TRBJ1-6; D gene ambiguous. This CDR3 is 15 amino acids long. Trimming removed 6 bases from V and 10 bases from J, with 19 bases in between. In DNA, the CDR3 is TGTGCCAGCAGCCGTGCCGGGCCATCCCTCTCACCCCTCCACTTT. Protein product: CASSRAGPSLSPLHF.

This clonotype was seen once. V usage is TRBV2 and J usage is TRBJ2-2; D might be TRBD2 (5 bases). With 1 base removed from V and 3 bases from J, the gap between germline ends came to 15 bases. The CDR3 extends over 17 amino acids. In germline, CDR1 is SNHLY, CDR2 FYNNEI. Here the CDR3 reads CASSEGSGRLYTGELFF. The CDR3 DNA reads as TGTGCCAGCAGTGAAGGGTCGGGGAGATTGTACACCGGGGAGCTGTTTTTT. The full variable domain, in which reference TRBV2 and TRBJ2-2 provide the parts outside the CDR3, is EPEVTQTPSHQVTQMGQEVILRCVPISNHLYFYWYRQILGQKVEFLVSFYNNEISEKSEIFDDQFSVERPDGSNFTLKIRSTKLEDSAMYFCASSEGSGRLYTGELFFGEGSRLTVL.

This clonotype was counted only a few times. This rearrangement joins TRBV30 to TRBJ2-7; 9 bases align to TRBD1. Germline lookup yields CDR1 GTSNPN and CDR2 SVGIG (reference sequence). The junction had 7 bases not matched to a gene; V was cut back by 2 bases and J by 2 bases. The CDR3 totals 15 residues. For the CDR3, the DNA is TGTGCCTGGAGTCCTACCGGGACAGGGACCTACGAGCAGTACTTC. This encodes CAWSPTGTGTYEQYF.

This clonotype was detected only a few times. The chain joins TRBV9 to TRBJ1-6; D is possibly TRBD1 (5 bases). The germline gives CDR1 SGDLS, CDR2 YYNGEE. Trimming left V 2 bases short and J 10 bases short, with 13 bases between. The CDR3 totals 14 residues. Here the CDR3 DNA reads TGTGCCAGCAGCGTGACGGCAGGGCGCTCACCCCTCCACTTT. This translates into CASSVTAGRSPLHF.

There are a few counts of this clonotype. The CDR3 region has the DNA TGTGCCAGCAGTGCCTTGGGACAGGGGGTTGGCTACACCTTC. Protein: CASSALGQGVGYTF. V is TRBV12-3 or TRBV12-4 and J is TRBJ1-2, with TRBD1 identical over 11 bases. The CDR3 totals 14 residues. Trimming at V came to 5 bases and at J to 7 bases, leaving 6 bases not matched to a gene.

The count of this clonotype is one. V gene TRBV7-9 combines with J gene TRBJ1-2; D perhaps matches TRBD1 (5 bases). CDR1 and CDR2 from the germline V gene are SEHNR and FQNEAQ (reference sequence). V was pared by 8 bases and J by 4 bases, with 17 bases between. The CDR3 is 14 residues long. The CDR3 DNA reads TGTGCCAGCGGGATTCCGCAGGGCGGCTATGGCTACACCTTC. This codes for CASGIPQGGYGYTF.

This clonotype has a handful of counts. The V call is TRBV7-9, the J call TRBJ2-7; 7 bases are shared with TRBD2. The CDR3 runs to 14 residues. V lost 4 bases and J lost 2; bases outside the gene matches: 5. Germline CDR1 and CDR2: SEHNR and FQNEAQ (reference sequence). The CDR3 sequence is CASSSRTRAYEQYF. The CDR3 nucleotides are TGTGCCAGCAGCTCCCGGACTAGGGCCTACGAGCAGTACTTC.

This clonotype was recorded a few times. The chain links TRBV12-3 or TRBV12-4 to TRBJ2-2, with TRBD1 as a possible D gene (6 bases). V was trimmed by 5 bases and J by 4 bases, leaving 17 bases between them. The CDR3 length is 16 residues. The CDR3 spells CASSQQGVVLTGELFF. CDR3 DNA sequence: TGTGCCAGCAGTCAACAGGGCGTGGTCCTCACCGGGGAGCTGTTTTTT.